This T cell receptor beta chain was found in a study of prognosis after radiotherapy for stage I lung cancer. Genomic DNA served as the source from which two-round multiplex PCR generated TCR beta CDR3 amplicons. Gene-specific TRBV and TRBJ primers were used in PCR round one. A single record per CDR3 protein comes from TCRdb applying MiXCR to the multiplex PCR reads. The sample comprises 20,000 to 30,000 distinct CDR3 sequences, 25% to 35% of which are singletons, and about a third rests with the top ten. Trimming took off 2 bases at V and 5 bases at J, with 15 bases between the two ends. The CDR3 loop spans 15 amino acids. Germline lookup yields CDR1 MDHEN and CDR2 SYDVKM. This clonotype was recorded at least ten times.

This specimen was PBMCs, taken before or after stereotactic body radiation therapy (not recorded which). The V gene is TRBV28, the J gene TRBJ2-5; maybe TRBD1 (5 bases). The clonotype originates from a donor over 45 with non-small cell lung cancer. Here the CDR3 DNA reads TGTGCCAGCAGTTTAATCAAAGGGGCTCTGGAGACCCAGTACTTC. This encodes CASSLIKGALETQYF.